These 6 T cell receptor beta chains came from one sample sequenced in a study of blood T cell repertoires in COVID-19. The method was immunoSEQ multiplex PCR; TCRdb's version includes in-frame clones alone and lacks a portion of them. Of about 250,000 clones detected, about 80% appear once; the ten largest clones hold 15% to 18%. The sequenced sample was peripheral blood. The source is a person between 65 and 80 years old with COVID-19, enrolled during active disease.

Only a few counts were recorded for this clone. The chain combines TRBV6-2 or TRBV6-3 with TRBJ2-3, with 8 bases matching TRBD1. The CDR3 loop spans 15 amino acids. V lost 5 bases, J lost 2 bases, and 6 bases stayed unmatched. Germline CDR1 MNHEY, CDR2 SVGEGT. The CDR3 nucleotides read TGTGCCAGCAGTGCGCGGACAGGGTACACAGATACGCAGTATTTT. Encoded protein: CASSARTGYTDTQYF.

This rearrangement joins TRBV19 to TRBJ1-2, with 8 nucleotides matching TRBD1. After removal of 5 bases from V and 6 bases from J, the junction contained 11 bases not matched to a gene. This CDR3 region has 15 residues. CDR1 and CDR2 (germline): LNHDA, SQIVND (reference sequence). The CDR3 spells CASSRTGSGENGYTF. CDR3 DNA sequence: TGTGCCAGTAGTCGGACAGGGTCAGGCGAAAATGGCTACACCTTC.

The chain carries TRBV5-1 and TRBJ1-4, with D maybe TRBD1 (5 bases). CDR3 length: 14 residues. Trimming removed 1 base at V and 7 bases at J, with 11 bases between. Germline V gene lookup returns CDR1 SGHRS and CDR2 YFSETQ. In nucleotides, the CDR3 is TGCGCCAGCAGCTTGAACAGGAGGGCTGAAAAACTGTTTTTT. The encoded protein is CASSLNRRAEKLFF.

This sequence joins TRBV12-3 or TRBV12-4 and TRBJ1-1; D is uncertain. The CDR3 has 12 residues. Trimming removed 6 bases from V and 3 bases from J, with 8 bases in between. The CDR3 region has the DNA TGTGCCAGCAGCGCAGATGACACTGAAGCTTTCTTT. It codes for CASSADDTEAFF.

The CDR3 sequence: CSVEIGQGPFYGYTF. As DNA, the CDR3 is TGCAGCGTTGAGATCGGACAGGGACCCTTTTATGGCTACACCTTC. The chain has TRBV29-1 and TRBJ1-2; 8 nucleotides line up with TRBD1. Germline V gene sequence: CDR1 SQVTM, CDR2 ANQGSEA. The V gene end was trimmed by 3 bases and the J gene end by 5 bases; junction bases not matched to a gene: 11. The CDR3 is made up of 15 amino acids.

The CDR3: CASSYLAGLYNEQFF. Here the CDR3 DNA reads TGTGCCAGCAGTTATCTAGCGGGGCTATACAATGAGCAGTTCTTC. The gene calls are TRBV6-2 or TRBV6-3 and TRBJ2-1; 9 bases map to TRBD2. J was trimmed by 4 bases and V by 3 bases; bases with no gene match: 4. This CDR3 is 15 amino acids long. Germline V gene data show CDR1 as MNHEY and CDR2 as SVGEGT.